The T cell receptor beta chain under discussion was sequenced for a study of cytomegalovirus exposure and HLA in healthy donors. Trimming shortened V by 3 bases and J by 0 bases, and 9 bases separated the two germline ends. The CDR3 covers 15 residues. Germline V gives CDR1 SGHAT, CDR2 FQNNGV. Study conclusions and caveats: Using a false discovery rate of 0.05, a later analysis showed that approximately 18,000 TCR beta sequences were associated with HLA alleles.

Vbeta (60) and Jbeta (13) primers were used in the PCR. Measured with immunoSEQ multiplex PCR; TCRdb has only the in-frame clones, and not every one. The sample has 200,000 to 250,000 clones, 82% seen once. Turning to this clone: What it recognizes is unknown.

Input material: PBMCs. This receptor was taken from a middle-aged woman in good health and CMV-seronegative. The rearrangement uses TRBV11-2 and TRBJ2-1; D gene ambiguous. The CDR3 spells CASSFERSSYNEQFF. Here the CDR3 DNA reads TGTGCCAGCAGCTTTGAGAGGAGCTCCTACAATGAGCAGTTCTTC.